Below, 4 T cell receptor beta chains from the same sample are listed, as sequenced in a study of cytomegalovirus exposure and HLA in healthy donors. The PCR was carried out with 60 Vbeta primers and 13 Jbeta primers. TCRdb's table, derived via immunoSEQ multiplex PCR, lists solely in-frame clones and lacks some. The data hold 180,000 or so clones, with 75% observed a single time. The sequencing input was PBMCs. The receptors originated from a middle-aged woman in good health and CMV-seropositive.

J is TRBJ2-1 and V is TRBV20-1; D may be TRBD1 (6 bases). CDR3 length: 11 amino acids. The ends were cut back, 5 bases at V and 4 bases at J, with 6 bases in the middle. CDR1 and CDR2 (germline): DFQATT, SNEGSKA (reference sequence). The CDR3 is CSADRYNEQFF. The CDR3, as DNA: TGCAGTGCTGACAGGTACAATGAGCAGTTCTTC.

The chain combines TRBV27 with TRBJ2-7; maybe TRBD2 (5 bases). This CDR3 is built from 14 residues. V gave up 6 bases and J gave up 2 bases, with 14 bases separating them. Per the germline V gene, CDR1 is MNHEY and CDR2 is SMNVEV (reference sequence). The CDR3 sequence: CASRLEAGPYEQYF. CDR3 DNA: TGTGCCAGCAGACTTGAGGCGGGCCCCTACGAGCAGTACTTC.

CDR3 sequence (DNA): TGTGCCAGCAGTCCCAGACTAGCCTCTCTTGGTCGGGCAGATACGCAGTATTTT. Translation gives CASSPRLASLGRADTQYF. V usage is TRBV28 and J usage is TRBJ2-3, with 7 bases matching TRBD2. From germline, CDR1 is MDHEN and CDR2 SYDVKM. The CDR3 spans 18 residues. With 5 bases clipped from V and 4 bases from J, the junction kept 18 bases outside the gene matches.

The CDR3 DNA reads TGTGCCAGCAGGACGAGGGACACCATATATTTT. Protein sequence: CASRTRDTIYF. The chain has TRBV28 and TRBJ1-3; D uncertain. V was cut by 6 bases and J by 8 bases, with 8 bases left in between. The CDR3 is 11 residues long. CDR1 and CDR2 (germline): MDHEN, SYDVKM. The whole variable domain, filled in from reference TRBV28 and TRBJ1-3, reads DVKVTQSSRYLVKRTGEKVFLECVQDMDHENMFWYRQDPGLGLRLIYFSYDVKMKEKGDIPEGYSVSREKKERFSLILESASTNQTSMYLCASRTRDTIYFGEGSWLTVV.